Given below is one TCR beta chain in context. The data belong to a study of blood T cell repertoires in COVID-19. Study as a whole: Specimens from acute and convalescent COVID-19 originated in the United States, Italy and Spain. PBMCs, B-cell-depleted T cells, or T cells were the source of the cDNA or gDNA that made up the material.

In the authors' workflow: For nucleated cells, counts were estimated from reference gene primer amplification. TCRdb keeps only in-frame clones here, not all; method: immunoSEQ multiplex PCR. V, J and clone size reflect that table, while D and trimming were determined from the DNA. The sample has about 240,000 clones, roughly 86% seen once. This TCR came from a man aged 80 or over with acute or convalescent COVID-19. The specimen was peripheral blood.

This chain's CDR3 is CASSQGRVPGSTDTQYF. DNA of the CDR3: TGTGCCAGCAGCCAAGGGAGAGTCCCGGGTAGCACAGATACGCAGTATTTT. This chain links TRBV3-1 (or the pseudogene TRBV3-2) with TRBJ2-3; no reliable D call. Trimming shortened V by 1 base and J by 0 bases, and 14 bases separated the two germline ends. This CDR3 comprises 17 residues. CDR1 LGHDT and CDR2 YNNKEL come from the germline V gene (reference sequence).